This TCR beta chain was sequenced during a study of cytomegalovirus exposure and HLA in healthy donors. 60 Vbeta and 13 Jbeta primers were used in PCR. The method was immunoSEQ multiplex PCR; TCRdb's version includes in-frame clones alone and lacks a portion of them. The data hold 75,000 to 80,000 clones, with around 65% observed a single time. CDR3 length equals 14 residues. With 2 bases removed from V and 0 bases from J, the gap between germline ends came to 8 bases. Germline lookup yields CDR1 SGHRS and CDR2 YFSETQ. The J gene is TRBJ1-1, the V gene TRBV5-1; the D is unclear. The sample consisted of PBMCs. This TCR came from a man aged 55-75 years in good health and CMV-seropositive. CDR3 sequence reads: CASSFTEMNTEAFF. The CDR3 coding sequence is TGCGCCAGCAGCTTTACAGAAATGAACACTGAAGCTTTCTTT.